The 27 T cell receptor beta chains presented below share a single source sample, sequenced in a study of regulatory T cells in long-lasting Graves disease. Time point meaning: newly diagnosed GD, antithyroid drugs for less than 3 months. The TCR library was made from RNA extracted from PBMCs. With iRepertoire HTBI primers and Arm-PCR of CDR3 regions, TCR beta libraries were built. Each CDR3 protein is one row after TCRdb ran MiXCR on the multiplex PCR reads. Of roughly 500,000 distinct CDR3 sequences in the sample, 13% are singletons; the top ten hold about 9.1%. This same sample was also taken into another study, of T cells in Graves' hyperthyroidism and ophthalmopathy.

The source material was peripheral blood mononuclear cells (PBMCs), sampled at new diagnosis, from a patient treated with antithyroid drugs. These receptors came from a man aged 25-40 years with Graves disease.

This clonotype showed up just a few times. The J gene is TRBJ2-2, the V gene TRBV5-1, with TRBD1 matching over 9 bases. From germline, CDR1 is SGHRS and CDR2 YFSETQ. V was clipped by 5 bases and J by 7 bases; unmatched bases: 12. The CDR3 is 16 residues long. CDR3 residues: CASSLTPGQGGGELFF. CDR3 DNA: TGCGCCAGCAGTTTGACTCCGGGACAGGGTGGCGGGGAGCTGTTTTTT.

This clonotype showed up many times. V is TRBV12-3 or TRBV12-4 and J is TRBJ2-5, with 7 bases identical to TRBD2. This CDR3 region has 13 residues. Trimming at V came to 6 bases and at J to 7 bases, leaving 8 bases not matched to a gene. The DNA of the CDR3 is TGTGCCAGCAGGAATCTAGGGGAGGGGACCCAGTACTTC. It is translated as CASRNLGEGTQYF.

This clonotype has just a few counts. In DNA, the CDR3 is TGTGCCAGCAGCTCGGGGACTACCAAAGAGACCCAGTACTTC. Encoded protein: CASSSGTTKETQYF. The gene calls are TRBV13 and TRBJ2-5; 7 bases match TRBD2. The length of the CDR3 is 14 residues. Germline V gene sequence: CDR1 PRHDT, CDR2 FYEKMQ (reference sequence). V shed 4 bases, J shed 3 bases, and the junction held 5 bases outside the gene matches.

The table lists this clonotype with many counts. The chain recombines TRBV12-3 or TRBV12-4 with TRBJ1-2; 7 bases line up with TRBD1. The CDR3 has 13 amino acids. Trimming cost V 4 bases and J 7 bases; bases outside gene matches: 6. For the CDR3, the DNA is TGTGCCAGCAGTTACCTAGGGGGCGTTGGCTACACCTTC. It specifies CASSYLGGVGYTF.

V is TRBV6-2 or TRBV6-3 and J is TRBJ1-5; the D is unclear. Germline CDR1 is MNHEY and CDR2 is SVGEGT. This CDR3 comprises 12 residues. Trimming left V 9 bases short and J 9 bases short, with 15 bases between. DNA for the CDR3: TGTGCCAGTTTCAGTGTAGGGTTGCCCCAGCATTTT. It codes for CASFSVGLPQHF.

This clonotype appeared many times. The chain joins TRBV5-4 to TRBJ2-3; 8 bases fit TRBD2. V was pared by 0 bases and J by 3 bases, with 3 bases of the junction left unmatched. Germline V gene data show CDR1 as SGHNT and CDR2 as YYREEE (reference sequence). The CDR3 contains 15 residues. DNA for the CDR3: TGTGCCAGCAGCTTGGCCAGCGGGAGTACAGATACGCAGTATTTT. Translation gives CASSLASGSTDTQYF. The variable domain in full, completed from reference TRBV5-4 and TRBJ2-3, reads ETGVTQSPTHLIKTRGQQVTLRCSSQSGHNTVSWYQQALGQGPQFIFQYYREEENGRGNFPPRFSGLQFPNYSSELNVNALELDDSALYLCASSLASGSTDTQYFGPGTRLTVL.

This clonotype was detected a few times. This CDR3 is CASIPPRNTEAFF. The DNA for the CDR3 is TGTGCCAGTATCCCTCCGAGGAACACTGAAGCTTTCTTT. The chain combines TRBV19 with TRBJ1-1; D not resolved. Germline CDR1 is LNHDA and CDR2 is SQIVND (reference sequence). The CDR3 is 13 residues long. V lost 7 bases and J 1 base, leaving 10 bases between the germline ends. The full variable domain, in which reference TRBV19 and TRBJ1-1 provide the parts outside the CDR3, is DGGITQSPKYLFRKEGQNVTLSCEQNLNHDAMYWYRQDPGQGLRLIYYSQIVNDFQKGDIAEGYSVSREKKESFPLTVTSAQKNPTAFYLCASIPPRNTEAFFGQGTRLTVV.

Ten or more counts support this clonotype. This chain connects TRBV6-5 to TRBJ1-4, with TRBD1 matching 7 bases. V lost 4 bases, J lost 4 bases, and 6 bases stayed unmatched. In germline, CDR1 is MNHEY, CDR2 SVGAGI. This CDR3 has 15 residues. The CDR3 DNA reads TGTGCCAGCAGTTCGAGACAGGGCCTTAATGAAAAACTGTTTTTT. As protein: CASSSRQGLNEKLFF.

This clonotype was seen at least ten times. The chain couples TRBV5-1 to TRBJ2-4, with 9 bases aligning to TRBD1. J lost 1 base, V lost 4 bases, and 6 bases had no gene match. The CDR3 runs to 16 residues. From germline, CDR1 is SGHRS and CDR2 YFSETQ. CDR3 loop: CASSQGQGSAKNIQYF. The CDR3 DNA reads as TGCGCCAGCAGCCAAGGACAGGGGAGTGCCAAAAACATTCAGTACTTC.

In regard to this clonotype: Since a far larger clone is one base different, this is likely a read error. This sequence joins TRBV3-1 and TRBJ2-1; no firm D call. The germline CDR1 and CDR2 sequences are LGHDT and YNNKEL (reference sequence). The CDR3 loop spans 12 amino acids. CDR3 sequence reads: CASSQVGNEQSF. CDR3 in DNA: TGTGCCAGCAGCCAAGTAGGGAATGAGCAGTCCTTC.

The table lists this clonotype with many counts. The DNA for the CDR3 is TGTGCCAGCAGCTTGGGCAGGCCTAGTGTGAACACTGAAGCTTTCTTT. Encoded protein: CASSLGRPSVNTEAFF. The chain is built from TRBV11-2 and TRBJ1-1; D gene unclear. V dropped 3 bases and J dropped 0 bases, with 14 bases sitting between them. The germline V gene encodes CDR1 SGHAT and CDR2 FQNNGV. This CDR3 is built from 16 residues.

The table lists this clonotype with many counts. The gene calls are TRBV6-9 and TRBJ2-2; D is perhaps TRBD1 (5 bases). Germline V gives CDR1 MNHGY, CDR2 SVAAGI. V gave up 3 bases and J gave up 7 bases, with 6 bases separating them. CDR3 length: 12 amino acids. CDR3 DNA: TGTGCCAGCAGTTACAGGGACGGGGAGCTGTTTTTT. Residues: CASSYRDGELFF.

Many counts were recorded for this clonotype. The chain combines TRBV29-1 with TRBJ1-5; 8 bases fit TRBD1. CDR1 is SQVTM, CDR2 ANQGSEA, per germline. Trimming removed 4 bases from V and 3 bases from J; junction bases left unmatched: 5. This CDR3 comprises 14 residues. The CDR3 here is CSVVEDRVNQPQHF. The CDR3 DNA follows: TGCAGCGTTGTTGAGGACAGGGTCAATCAGCCCCAGCATTTT.

The chain links TRBV20-1 to TRBJ2-5, with 7 bases lining up with TRBD1. Per the germline V gene, CDR1 is DFQATT and CDR2 is SNEGSKA (reference sequence). This CDR3 is built from 12 residues. Trimming removed 6 bases from V and 14 bases from J; junction bases left unmatched: 15. CDR3 region: CSAPSKRGLQYF. CDR3 in DNA: TGCAGTGCACCTAGTAAAAGGGGGCTTCAATACTTC.

This clonotype was seen ten or more times. The genes are TRBV20-1 and TRBJ2-1, with TRBD2 matching over 7 bases. The CDR3 totals 16 residues. Germline V lookup: CDR1 DFQATT, CDR2 SNEGSKA (reference sequence). J gave up 0 bases and V 3 bases, and 8 bases lay outside the gene matches. CDR3 in amino acids: CSASPLRESSYNEQFF. CDR3 nucleotides: TGCAGTGCTAGTCCCTTGCGGGAGTCCTCCTACAATGAGCAGTTCTTC.

The gene calls are TRBV7-8 and TRBJ1-5; 8 nucleotides agree with TRBD1. Germline CDR1 is SGHVS and CDR2 is FQNEAQ. The CDR3 has 16 residues. Trimming removed 5 bases from V and 0 bases from J; junction bases left unmatched: 6. CDR3 amino acids: CASSRRDRFSNQPQHF. As DNA, the CDR3 is TGTGCCAGCAGCCGACGGGACAGGTTTAGCAATCAGCCCCAGCATTTT.

This clonotype was observed at least ten times. J is TRBJ2-2 and V is TRBV7-2, with D maybe TRBD1 (6 bases). V shed 6 bases and J shed 6 bases, with 14 bases lying between them. There are 14 residues in the CDR3. Per germline, CDR1 SGHTA and CDR2 FQGNSA. Written as DNA, the CDR3 is TGTGCCAGCAGATTCCGACAGGCGCCCGGGGAGCTGTTTTTT. It encodes CASRFRQAPGELFF.

The chain has TRBV5-1 and TRBJ2-5, with 13 nucleotides matching TRBD2. This CDR3 has 15 residues. The junction had 3 bases not matched to a gene; V was cut back by 4 bases and J by 3 bases. Germline lookup yields CDR1 SGHRS and CDR2 YFSETQ. The CDR3: CASSAGLAGKETQYF. Here the CDR3 DNA reads TGCGCCAGCAGCGCGGGACTAGCGGGGAAAGAGACCCAGTACTTC.

This clonotype showed up just a few times. V and J are TRBV11-2 and TRBJ2-4; D remains unclear. CDR1 is SGHAT, CDR2 FQNNGV, per germline. This CDR3 contains 15 residues. Trimming took 2 bases from V and 4 from J, leaving 12 bases between them. For the CDR3, the DNA is TGTGCCAGCAGCTTAAGTCCGCAGCCTAAAAACATTCAGTACTTC. Encoded protein: CASSLSPQPKNIQYF.

This clonotype was counted at least ten times. The chain has TRBV15 and TRBJ1-5, with 9 bases that match TRBD1. The V segment lost 5 bases and the J segment 4 bases; nucleotides outside the gene matches: 6. This CDR3 has 15 amino acids. CDR1 and CDR2 (germline): LNHNV, YYDKDF (reference sequence). The CDR3 spells CATSLQGARNQPQHF. For the CDR3, the DNA is TGTGCCACCAGCTTACAGGGGGCGCGTAATCAGCCCCAGCATTTT.

V is TRBV7-9 and J is TRBJ1-1; a possible D gene is TRBD1 (5 bases). This CDR3 has 15 residues. With 4 bases removed from V and 1 base from J, the gap between germline ends came to 13 bases. Looked up from germline, CDR1 is SEHNR and CDR2 is FQNEAQ (reference sequence). The CDR3 nucleotides read TGTGCCAGCAGCTCGGACTGGGGGACGAACACTGAAGCTTTCTTT. Its protein is CASSSDWGTNTEAFF.

The J gene is TRBJ1-5, the V gene TRBV28, with D maybe TRBD1 (5 bases). Germline lookup yields CDR1 MDHEN and CDR2 SYDVKM. V lost 3 bases and J 3 bases, leaving 12 bases between the germline ends. This CDR3 spans 15 amino acids. Written as DNA, the CDR3 is TGTGCCAGCAGTTTTAGACAGACCTTCAATCAGCCCCAGCATTTT. Translating gives CASSFRQTFNQPQHF.

Notes on this clonotype: Given a much more abundant clone one base away, this may be a read error. The chain recombines TRBV3-1 with TRBJ2-1, with D maybe TRBD1 (5 bases). The germline V and J ends were trimmed by 1 base and 8 bases, with 12 bases remaining between them. This CDR3 is built from 14 residues. CDR1 and CDR2 (germline): LGHDT, YNNKEL (reference sequence). CDR3 region: CASSQGNWGDEQFF. The CDR3 nucleotides are TGTGCCAGCAGCCAAGGCAATTGGGGCGATGAGCAGTTCTTC.

The table lists this clonotype with many counts. The chain recombines TRBV12-3 or TRBV12-4 with TRBJ2-2; D not certain. Trimming removed 6 bases at V and 8 bases at J, with 10 bases between. The CDR3 runs 12 residues. Written as DNA, the CDR3 is TGTGCCAGCAGCCCGCTGAAAGGGGAGCTGTTTTTT. Its protein product is CASSPLKGELFF.

This clonotype has at least ten counts. The V gene is TRBV28, the J gene TRBJ2-1; D unresolved. The CDR3 contains 15 residues. Deletions cut 5 bases from V and 2 bases from J, with 13 bases between. Germline-derived CDR1 and CDR2 are MDHEN and SYDVKM. The CDR3 bases are TGTGCCAGCAGTCCATTAGCCAGCCCCTACAATGAGCAGTTCTTC. Its protein product is CASSPLASPYNEQFF.

The V gene is TRBV4-1, the J gene TRBJ1-2, with 9 bases identical to TRBD1. Germline CDR1 and CDR2: MGHRA and YSYEKL. This CDR3 contains 16 residues. V was pared by 3 bases and J by 6 bases, with 11 bases of the junction left unmatched. As DNA, the CDR3 is TGCGCCAGCAGCCAGAGAACCTGGACAGGGGCAGATGGCTACACCTTC. This translates into CASSQRTWTGADGYTF.

In its sample, this clonotype was seen many times. V and J are TRBV7-9 and TRBJ2-5, with D maybe TRBD1 (5 bases). The V end was cut by 4 bases, the J end by 4 bases, with 10 bases between. This CDR3 spans 13 amino acids. CDR1 is SEHNR and CDR2 is FQNEAQ in the germline V gene (reference sequence). CDR3 sequence: CASSSRQRETQYF. The CDR3 DNA sequence: TGTGCCAGCAGCTCCAGACAGAGAGAGACCCAGTACTTC.